The source of this T cell receptor (beta chain) is a study of blood T cell repertoires in COVID-19. V trimming: 5 bases; J trimming: 4 bases; junction bases outside the gene matches: 6. CDR3 length: 14 amino acids. In germline, CDR1 is SGHVS, CDR2 FNYEAQ. Generated by immunoSEQ multiplex PCR, the TCRdb table keeps only in-frame clones and is missing some. The data contain 60,000 to 70,000 clones, 90% to 95% of them singletons. The receptor was derived from a human donor in a cohort sampled during active COVID-19. Input material: peripheral blood. The chain combines TRBV7-6 with TRBJ2-5; 8 nucleotides match TRBD2. CDR3 region: CASSPMTSVETQYF. CDR3 nucleotides: TGTGCCAGCAGCCCGATGACTAGCGTAGAGACCCAGTACTTC.